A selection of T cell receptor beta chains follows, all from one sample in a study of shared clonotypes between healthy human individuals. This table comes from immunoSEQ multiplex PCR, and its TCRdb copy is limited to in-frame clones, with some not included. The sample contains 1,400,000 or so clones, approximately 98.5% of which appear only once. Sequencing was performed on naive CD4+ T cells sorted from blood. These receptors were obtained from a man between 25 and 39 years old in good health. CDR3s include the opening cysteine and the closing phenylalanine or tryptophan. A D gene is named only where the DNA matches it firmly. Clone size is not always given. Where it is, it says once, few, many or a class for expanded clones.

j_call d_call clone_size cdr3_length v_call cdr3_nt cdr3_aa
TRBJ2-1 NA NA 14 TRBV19 TGTGCCAGTAGTATGTCTCTCCCTTACAATGAGCAGTTCTTC CASSMSLPYNEQFF
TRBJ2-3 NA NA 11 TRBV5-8 TGTGCCAGCAGCTTGGAGATAGCGCAGTATTTT CASSLEIAQYF
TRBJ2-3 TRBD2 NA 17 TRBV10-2 TGCGCCAGCAGTGGACCTAGGACTAGCGGGAGTGCAGATACGCAGTATTTT CASSGPRTSGSADTQYF
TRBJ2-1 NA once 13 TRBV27 TGTGCCAGCAGCCCCCTCTCCTACAATGAGCAGTTCTTC CASSPLSYNEQFF
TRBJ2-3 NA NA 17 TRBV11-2 TGTGCCAGCAGCGTAGGGCAGGAGGGGCCCTTAACAGATACGCAGTATTTT CASSVGQEGPLTDTQYF
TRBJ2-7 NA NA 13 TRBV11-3 TGTGCCAGCAGCTTAGGCTGGGACGACGAGCAGTACTTC CASSLGWDDEQYF
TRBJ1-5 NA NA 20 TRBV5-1 TGCGCCAGCAGCCCAGGAACTCCGGGACACGGTGTAGGTGGCAATCAGCCCCAGCATTTT CASSPGTPGHGVGGNQPQHF
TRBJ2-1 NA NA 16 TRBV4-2 TGTGCCAGCAGCCACCGCGGCTCCCTGGGGTACAATGAGCAGTTCTTC CASSHRGSLGYNEQFF
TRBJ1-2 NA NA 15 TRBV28 TGTGCCAGCAGTTTGGGTTCGATTTTAAACTATGGCTACACCTTC CASSLGSILNYGYTF
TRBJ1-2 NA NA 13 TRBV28 TGTGCCAGCAGGTCAGGCGGGAACTATGGCTACACCTTC CASRSGGNYGYTF